This T cell receptor beta chain is drawn from a study of response to subunit inactivated influenza vaccine. Note on this clonotype: The antigen is undetermined.

MiXCR, run by TCRdb on the RT-PCR reads, gives a single entry per CDR3 protein. The repertoire includes around 600,000 distinct CDR3 sequences, roughly 12% of them detected once, and more than 9.5% sits in the top ten. Whole-study findings and limits: The study's authors posited that every seasonal influenza vaccination enlists few new T cells.

Germline values: CDR1 SGHDN, CDR2 FVKESK. After removal of 0 bases from V and 1 base from J, the junction contained 12 bases not matched to a gene. This CDR3 is 19 amino acids long. This sample was also put to use in a study of T cells expressing NK-cell markers. Per that study: Production of TCR beta cDNA relied on 5'RACE template switching with UMIs. Beta-chain profiling covered CD3+CD56+NKG2C+, CD3+CD56+NKG2C- and CD3+CD56-NKG2C+ sorted subsets. Most of the eight sequenced donors were HCMV-seropositive; one was seronegative. Dominance of the CD3+CD56-NKG2C+ fraction by these clonotypes also held in a handful of donors.

The TCR sequence derives from a man in his fifties who received an inactivated influenza vaccine. Specimen: PBMCs from blood, collected on the day of vaccination. The chain has TRBV14 and TRBJ1-5, with TRBD1 identical over 7 bases. The CDR3 DNA follows: TGTGCCAGCAGCCAAGATCGGGGACAGTTAGAAGACAGCAATCAGCCCCAGCATTTT. Translation: CASSQDRGQLEDSNQPQHF.